The clone carrying this TCR beta chain appeared many times. Its specificity is not known. V lost 5 bases, J lost 5 bases, and 15 bases lay in between. The CDR3 consists of 15 residues. Per the germline V gene, CDR1 is SGHVS and CDR2 is FQNEAQ. These data belong to a study of Graves' ophthalmopathy and Graves' hyperthyroidism. General observations from the study: Among thyroid clonotypes expanded above 0.001 frequency, most also appeared in blood.

RNA transcripts served as template for amplifying TCR beta CDR3 sequences. RT-PCR with HTBI primers came first, then second-round multiplex PCR. TCRdb used MiXCR to reprocess the multiplex PCR reads, holding one entry per CDR3 protein. The profile shows around 400,000 distinct CDR3 sequences, 18% of them singletons. The chain recombines TRBV7-8 with TRBJ2-2; D is possibly TRBD2 (5 bases). The TCR originated in a woman aged 18-29 years with Graves' ophthalmopathy. The material sequenced was peripheral blood. The CDR3 nucleotides are TGTGCCAGCAGCCGACTAACTAGTCGTACCGGGGAGCTGTTTTTT. Translated: CASSRLTSRTGELFF.